This record covers a single T cell receptor (beta chain). The clone's antigen remains unknown. No base quality values were provided; no much bigger clone lies one nucleotide off. Libraries came from 5' RACE. The sample was run on an Illumina HiSeq 2500. A second PCR of about 7 to 12 cycles was performed with a sample-barcoded 5' primer and a J-beta primer mix. A unique molecular identifier was introduced onto each TCR beta cDNA molecule by a template-switch 5' adaptor carrying 12 random nucleotides. At least 2.5 million CDR3-containing paired-end reads were obtained from each sample. The Mint cDNA synthesis kit, primed by a TRBC-specific oligonucleotide, was used to synthesize first-strand cDNA from all RNA. Following uracil-DNA glycosylase treatment, a first 18-cycle PCR with universal primers M1SS and BC2_uni_R was performed on all cDNA. The paper's processing steps were these. For normalization, 1 million high-quality reads were randomly selected from each sample, with every read carrying a distinct molecular identifier. Reads with shared molecular identifiers were discarded instead of being binned into consensus sequences. CDR3 identification, clonotype clustering and error correction used MiTCR with a Q25 quality threshold and the strictest error-elimination algorithm. Lower-bound total TCR beta diversity was estimated with a nonparametric unseen species model using Euler transformation. TCRdb trimmed public reads at Q25 via fastp, called clones via MiXCR and kept in-frame beta chains. Merged by CDR3 protein, the rows form single entries marked with the most common genes and DNA. The V and J calls, along with clone size, are taken from TCRdb and not from the paper's own processing. This sample gives some 1,500,000 distinct CDR3 sequences in total; about 42% of them show up just once. The ten largest clones represent 4% of the sample.

Via the germline V gene (reference sequence), CDR1 is MNHEY and CDR2 SMNVEV. Trimming takes 2 bases from V and 2 bases from J, and the germline ends sit 7 bases apart. Measured from the cysteine to the phenylalanine, the CDR3 is 13 residues long. The DNA shown is the 39-base CDR3, in frame from base 1. This entry comes from a study of blood T cells in healthy people across ages (dated by TCRdb to 2015 to 2017). With regard to the full study: In model experiments, roughly one uniquely barcoded TCR beta cDNA molecule per two T cells was captured by template switching. To track age-related changes in TCR beta repertoire diversity, the study relied on deep sequencing normalized with unique cDNA molecular identifiers. The donors were divided into four age groups: young (average 16 years), middle-aged (approximately 41), aged (approximately 62) and long-lived (roughly 82). Donors of different ages were randomly distributed across sequencing lanes to avoid experimental bias. Using the same blood draw, the study looked at two additional independent replicas of 1 million unique cDNA reads for two donors, one aged 18 to 30 and the other aged 80 or older. The paper as a whole reports these results and caveats: Because donor CMV infection status was unknown, age-related changes in expanded clonotypes were potentially confounded. Bulk unsorted PBMC profiling prevented conclusive comparison of naive and antigen-experienced compartments. Estimates of total diversity based on one million sequenced T cells were regarded as lower bounds and as underestimates. Compared with the aged group, the long-lived group had more naive CD4+ T cells, fewer expanded clones and increased TCR diversity, suggesting age selection. As age increased, observed TCR beta diversity per million T cells dropped in a roughly linear way, and a significant reduction was already evident by age about 36. There was a strong correlation between observed TCR beta diversity and the percentage of naive T cells measured by flow cytometry.

Systemically healthy Caucasian individuals from Russia, some 40 in total and aged about 6 to 90 years, were included as donors. Each donor gave ten milliliters of peripheral blood, collected into EDTA-treated Vacutainer tubes. PBMCs were isolated by Ficoll-Paque density-gradient centrifugation, with at least 7 million obtained per sample. Total RNA was extracted from PBMCs with Trizol reagent, with at least 6 micrograms obtained per sample. Naive CD45RAhigh/CD27high T cell percentages were measured by flow cytometry on a PBMC aliquot from every donor. This TCR was recovered from a woman in her late teens or twenties in good health. Sequenced input: blood. The sequence is built from TRBV27 and TRBJ2-7; no D gene is confidently identified. CDR3 loop: CASSLNGAYEQYF. In nucleotide form, the sequence is TGTGCCAGCAGTTTAAACGGCGCCTACGAGCAGTACTTC.